The 21 T cell receptor beta chains given below trace back to one sample, sequenced in a study of Tregs in tolerant kidney transplant recipients. Produced via immunoSEQ multiplex PCR; TCRdb's table is partial and in-frame only. The sample consists of about 87,000 clones, approximately 93% of them appearing once. The sample here was CD4+ T cells from blood, taken before the transplant. These receptor sequences come from a human donor who received a combined kidney and bone marrow transplant.

The chain employs TRBV29-1 and TRBJ2-5; TRBD2 matches 7 bases. The germline V gene encodes CDR1 SQVTM and CDR2 ANQGSEA. V lost 4 bases, J lost 4 bases, and 6 bases stayed unmatched. The CDR3 consists of 13 residues. CDR3 in DNA: TGCAGCGTTGGTGGGGGGGGTCCAGAGACCCAGTACTTC. Translating gives CSVGGGGPETQYF.

The genes are TRBV5-1 and TRBJ1-6; D call uncertain. The germline V gene has CDR1 SGHRS and CDR2 YFSETQ. V dropped 1 base and J dropped 8 bases, with 16 bases sitting between them. This CDR3 region has 16 residues. The CDR3 bases are TGCGCCAGCAGCTTGATCGGGGAGGCAGGAGATTCACCCCTCCACTTT. Translation gives CASSLIGEAGDSPLHF.

The genes are TRBV19 and TRBJ2-3; 10 positions match TRBD2. CDR1 is LNHDA, CDR2 SQIVND, per germline (reference sequence). The CDR3 runs to 16 residues. V shed 3 bases, J shed 5 bases, and the junction held 8 bases outside the gene matches. Here the CDR3 reads CASSMGAGGRVDTQYF. Here the CDR3 DNA reads TGTGCCAGTAGTATGGGAGCGGGGGGGCGGGTAGATACGCAGTATTTT. Full variable domain (remainder filled in from reference TRBV19 and TRBJ2-3): DGGITQSPKYLFRKEGQNVTLSCEQNLNHDAMYWYRQDPGQGLRLIYYSQIVNDFQKGDIAEGYSVSREKKESFPLTVTSAQKNPTAFYLCASSMGAGGRVDTQYFGPGTRLTVL.

The rearrangement joins TRBV7-2 to TRBJ1-3, with D possibly being TRBD1 (5 bases). CDR1 and CDR2 (germline): SGHTA, FQGNSA. This CDR3 contains 16 residues. V was clipped by 0 bases and J by 0 bases, with 9 bases between them. CDR3 sequence: CASSLAGLSSGNTIYF. In nucleotides, the CDR3 is TGTGCCAGCAGCTTAGCGGGACTAAGCTCTGGAAACACCATATATTTT.

This chain joins TRBV18 and TRBJ1-1; TRBD1 aligns across 9 bases. The germline gives CDR1 KGHSH, CDR2 LQKENI. The CDR3 length is 13 residues. V lost 3 bases to trimming and J lost 6 bases; unmatched junction nucleotides: 2. CDR3 protein: CASSPDRGSEAFF. DNA of the CDR3: TGTGCCAGCTCACCCGACAGGGGGTCTGAAGCTTTCTTT.

In its sample, this clone was seen once. V is TRBV11-3 and J is TRBJ2-1, with 7 bases lining up with TRBD1. CDR1 is SGHNT and CDR2 is YENEEA in the germline V gene. The trim removed 8 bases at V and 5 bases at J, leaving 6 bases unmatched. This CDR3 is built from 13 residues. CDR3 protein: CASLQDRNNEQFF. CDR3 DNA: TGTGCCAGCCTTCAGGACAGGAACAATGAGCAGTTCTTC.

This chain connects TRBV27 to TRBJ1-2; D not certain. V lost 3 bases and J 3 bases, leaving 8 bases between the germline ends. Germline V gene data show CDR1 as MNHEY and CDR2 as SMNVEV (reference sequence). This CDR3 has 13 residues. The CDR3: CASSLEGYYGYTF. In DNA form, the CDR3 reads TGTGCCAGCAGTTTGGAGGGCTACTATGGCTACACCTTC.

The chain has TRBV5-1 and TRBJ2-3; D gene uncertain. CDR1 and CDR2 (germline): SGHRS, YFSETQ. Trimming left V 1 base short and J 5 bases short, with 5 bases between. The CDR3 sequence is 12 residues long. CDR3 coding DNA: TGCGCCAGCAGCTTGATACAAGATACGCAGTATTTT. This encodes CASSLIQDTQYF.

The chain is built from TRBV4-2 and TRBJ2-7; TRBD2 matches at 9 bases. CDR3 length: 15 amino acids. The germline V gene has CDR1 LGHNA and CDR2 YNFKEQ. Unmatched junction bases numbered 4, after V lost 1 base and J lost 3 bases. Here the CDR3 DNA reads TGTGCCAGCAGCCAAGTCAGTAGCGGGAGCTACGAGCAGTACTTC. Translated: CASSQVSSGSYEQYF.

The genes are TRBV30 and TRBJ1-3; D may be TRBD1 (6 bases). Looked up from germline, CDR1 is GTSNPN and CDR2 is SVGIG (reference sequence). V was cut by 3 bases and J by 4 bases, with 13 bases left in between. CDR3 size: 14 residues. The CDR3 reads CAWRAAGAGNTIYF. CDR3 DNA sequence: TGTGCCTGGAGAGCGGCAGGGGCAGGAAACACCATATATTTT.

This clone was picked up one time. The rearrangement links TRBV5-1 to TRBJ2-3; D gene ambiguous. Looked up from germline, CDR1 is SGHRS and CDR2 is YFSETQ. V dropped 4 bases and J dropped 3 bases, with 12 bases sitting between them. CDR3 length equals 14 residues. The CDR3 DNA sequence: TGCGCCAGCAGCGAACAGAAACATACAGATACGCAGTATTTT. Protein product: CASSEQKHTDTQYF. The full variable domain, rest sourced from reference TRBV5-1 and TRBJ2-3, is KAGVTQTPRYLIKTRGQQVTLSCSPISGHRSVSWYQQTPGQGLQFLFEYFSETQRNKGNFPGRFSGRQFSNSRSEMNVSTLELGDSALYLCASSEQKHTDTQYFGPGTRLTVL.

The rearrangement links TRBV9 to TRBJ2-3, with TRBD1 identical over 7 bases. Trimming took 3 bases from V and 0 from J; bases not matched to a gene: 7. Germline-derived CDR1 and CDR2 are SGDLS and YYNGEE. The CDR3 runs to 16 residues. CDR3 residues: CASSAGTAPSTDTQYF. CDR3 sequence (DNA): TGTGCCAGCAGCGCCGGGACAGCACCTAGCACAGATACGCAGTATTTT.

A word on this clone: The junction shows a germline mismatch at one end, possibly a read error. This chain links TRBV18 with TRBJ2-1, with TRBD2 matching 13 bases. Germline V gene sequence: CDR1 KGHSH, CDR2 LQKENI. The CDR3 extends over 15 amino acids. CDR3 in amino acids: CASSPLAGGYNEQFF. Here the CDR3 DNA reads TGTGCCAGCTCTCCACTAGCGGGAGGGTACAATGAGCAGTTCTTC.

This clone was seen a single time. The chain carries TRBV10-3 and TRBJ2-1; D perhaps matches TRBD2 (5 bases). The CDR3 is 15 residues long. V lost 8 bases, J lost 1 base, and 15 bases lay in between. CDR1 ENHRY and CDR2 SYGVKD come from the germline V gene. The chain's CDR3 is CAIQTRVASYNEQFF. The CDR3 DNA reads as TGTGCCATCCAGACGCGGGTAGCTTCCTACAATGAGCAGTTCTTC.

The chain combines TRBV5-1 with TRBJ2-1, with 7 bases that match TRBD1. The CDR3 consists of 14 residues. Germline V gene sequence: CDR1 SGHRS, CDR2 YFSETQ. Losses at the gene ends were 0 bases for V and 10 bases for J; bases not matched to a gene: 7. DNA for the CDR3: TGCGCCAGCAGCTTGGGGACAGGTATTCGGGAGCAGTTCTTC. As protein: CASSLGTGIREQFF.

As concerns this clone: One junction end disagrees with the germline gene, perhaps due to a read error. The chain uses TRBV6-1 and TRBJ1-3, with D possibly TRBD1 on 5 matching bases. Germline CDR1 is MNHNS and CDR2 is SASEGT. This CDR3 comprises 14 residues. CDR3 in amino acids: CAGSEGETGNTIYF. CDR3 in DNA: TGTGCCGGCAGTGAAGGGGAGACTGGAAACACCATATATTTT.

The V gene is TRBV7-8, the J gene TRBJ2-1; D gene uncertain. The CDR3 runs 16 residues. Trimming stripped 1 base from V and 7 bases from J, with 17 bases between. Germline CDR1 is SGHVS and CDR2 is FQNEAQ. CDR3 region: CASSLESQARRNEQFF. The CDR3 region has the DNA TGTGCCAGCAGCTTAGAGTCTCAGGCTCGTAGAAATGAGCAGTTCTTC.

This chain joins TRBV5-1 and TRBJ2-5; 11 bases map to TRBD2. Germline CDR1 is SGHRS and CDR2 is YFSETQ. V shed 2 bases and J 3 bases; nucleotides not matched to a gene: 6. CDR3 size: 16 residues. The CDR3 bases are TGCGCCAGCAGCTTCTCGACTAGCGGGGTTGAAGAGACCCAGTACTTC. It translates to CASSFSTSGVEETQYF.

The chain is built from TRBV10-3 and TRBJ2-7, with TRBD2 matching over 14 bases. Germline-derived CDR1 and CDR2 are ENHRY and SYGVKD. CDR3 length: 17 amino acids. V shed 3 bases and J 6 bases; nucleotides not matched to a gene: 10. The CDR3 spells CAISDKGLAGVKGEQYF. In nucleotides, the CDR3 is TGTGCCATCAGTGACAAGGGACTAGCGGGAGTCAAAGGCGAGCAGTACTTC.

The V call is TRBV19, the J call TRBJ1-5; the match to TRBD1 covers 9 bases. The V segment lost 5 bases and the J segment 6 bases; nucleotides outside the gene matches: 11. This CDR3 comprises 16 residues. CDR1 is LNHDA and CDR2 is SQIVND in the germline V gene (reference sequence). CDR3 in DNA: TGTGCCAGTAGTGCACAGGGGGCGTCGATCGGTCAGCCCCAGCATTTT. Translation gives CASSAQGASIGQPQHF.

This chain joins TRBV7-2 and TRBJ2-7; 7 bases match TRBD1. Trimming took 4 bases from V and 3 from J; bases not matched to a gene: 9. Looked up from germline, CDR1 is SGHTA and CDR2 is FQGNSA. The CDR3 is 15 residues long. The CDR3, as DNA: TGTGCCAGCAGCTCCCAGTCCGGGACAGACTACGAGCAGTACTTC. This gives the protein CASSSQSGTDYEQYF.